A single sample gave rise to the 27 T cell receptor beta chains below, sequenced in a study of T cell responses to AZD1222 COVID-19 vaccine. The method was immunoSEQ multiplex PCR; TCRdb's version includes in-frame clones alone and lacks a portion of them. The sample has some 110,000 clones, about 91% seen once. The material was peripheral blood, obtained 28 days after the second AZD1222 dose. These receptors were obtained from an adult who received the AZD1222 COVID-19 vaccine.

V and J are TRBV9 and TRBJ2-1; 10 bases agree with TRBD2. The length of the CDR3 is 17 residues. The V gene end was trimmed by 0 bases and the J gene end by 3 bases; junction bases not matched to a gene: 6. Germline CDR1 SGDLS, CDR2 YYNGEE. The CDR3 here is CASSVEGAGGHYNEQFF. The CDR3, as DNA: TGTGCCAGCAGCGTAGAGGGAGCGGGAGGGCACTACAATGAGCAGTTCTTC.

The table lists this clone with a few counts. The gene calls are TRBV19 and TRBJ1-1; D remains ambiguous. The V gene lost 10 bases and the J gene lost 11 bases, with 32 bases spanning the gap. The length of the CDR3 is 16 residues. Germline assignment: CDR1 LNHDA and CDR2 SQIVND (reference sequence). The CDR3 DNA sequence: TGTGCCACCTCTCAGAACCCCGGGCCTCGACTTGACGACGCTTTCTTT. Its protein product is CATSQNPGPRLDDAFF.

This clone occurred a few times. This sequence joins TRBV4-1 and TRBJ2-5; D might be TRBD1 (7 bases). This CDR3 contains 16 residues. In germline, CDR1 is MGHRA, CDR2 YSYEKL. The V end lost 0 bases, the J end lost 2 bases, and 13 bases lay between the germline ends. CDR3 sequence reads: CASSQDLAGGQETQYF. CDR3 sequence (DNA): TGCGCCAGCAGCCAAGATCTGGCAGGGGGGCAAGAGACCCAGTACTTC.

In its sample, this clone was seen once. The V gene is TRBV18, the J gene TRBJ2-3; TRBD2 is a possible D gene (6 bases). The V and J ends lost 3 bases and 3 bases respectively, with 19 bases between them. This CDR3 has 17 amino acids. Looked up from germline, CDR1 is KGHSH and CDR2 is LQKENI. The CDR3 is CASSPLTVQGGTDTQYF. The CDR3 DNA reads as TGTGCCAGCTCACCCTTGACGGTGCAAGGAGGGACAGATACGCAGTATTTT.

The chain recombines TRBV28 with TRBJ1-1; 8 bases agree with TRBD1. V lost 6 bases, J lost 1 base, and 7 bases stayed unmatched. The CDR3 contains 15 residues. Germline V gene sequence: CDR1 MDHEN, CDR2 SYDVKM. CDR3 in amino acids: CASSSGGEGNTEAFF. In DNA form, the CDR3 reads TGTGCCAGCAGCTCAGGGGGCGAGGGGAACACTGAAGCTTTCTTT.

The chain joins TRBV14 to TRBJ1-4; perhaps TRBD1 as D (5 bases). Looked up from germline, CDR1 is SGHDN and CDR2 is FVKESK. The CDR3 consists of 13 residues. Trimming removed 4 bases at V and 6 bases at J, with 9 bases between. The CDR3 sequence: CASSPGRYEKLFF. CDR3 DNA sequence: TGTGCCAGCAGCCCGGGACGGTATGAAAAACTGTTTTTT.

CDR3 amino acids: CASAIQGGVGYTF. CDR3 nucleotide sequence: TGTGCCAGCGCAATACAGGGAGGGGTTGGCTACACCTTC. The J gene is TRBJ1-2, the V gene TRBV28; weak D call: TRBD1 (6 bases). Trimming shortened V by 8 bases and J by 7 bases, and 17 bases separated the two germline ends. The CDR3 sequence is 13 residues long. CDR1 is MDHEN, CDR2 SYDVKM, per germline.

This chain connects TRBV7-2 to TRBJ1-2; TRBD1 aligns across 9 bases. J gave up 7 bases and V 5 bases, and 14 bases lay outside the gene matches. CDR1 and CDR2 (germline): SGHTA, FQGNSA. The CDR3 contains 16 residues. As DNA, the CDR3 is TGTGCCAGCAGCCCCAAGACGACCGGGACAGGGCTTGGCTACACCTTC. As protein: CASSPKTTGTGLGYTF.

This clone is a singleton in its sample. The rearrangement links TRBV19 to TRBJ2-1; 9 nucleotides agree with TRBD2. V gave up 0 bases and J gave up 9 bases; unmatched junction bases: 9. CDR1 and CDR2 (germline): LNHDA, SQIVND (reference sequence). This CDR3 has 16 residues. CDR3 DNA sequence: TGTGCCAGTAGTATAGATCGAGTAGCGGGAGCTGGTGAGCAGTTCTTC. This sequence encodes CASSIDRVAGAGEQFF.

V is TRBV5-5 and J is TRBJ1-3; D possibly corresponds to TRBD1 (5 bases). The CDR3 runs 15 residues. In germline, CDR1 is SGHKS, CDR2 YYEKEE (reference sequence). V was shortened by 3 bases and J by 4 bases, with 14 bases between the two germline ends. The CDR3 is CASSSGGAAGNTIYF. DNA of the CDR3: TGTGCCAGCAGCTCGGGTGGGGCGGCAGGAAACACCATATATTTT.

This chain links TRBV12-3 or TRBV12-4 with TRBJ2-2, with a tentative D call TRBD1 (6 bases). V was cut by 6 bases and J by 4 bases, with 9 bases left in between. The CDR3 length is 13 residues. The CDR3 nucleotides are TGTGCCAGCAGCCAGACAGGCACCGGGGAGCTGTTTTTT. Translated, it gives CASSQTGTGELFF.

Written as DNA, the CDR3 is TGTGCCAGCAGTTTCTTCTCCGGGACTAGCTCTAACACCGGGGAGCTGTTTTTT. This encodes CASSFFSGTSSNTGELFF. The chain is built from TRBV27 and TRBJ2-2; 9 positions agree with TRBD2. CDR1 and CDR2 (germline): MNHEY, SMNVEV (reference sequence). The J segment lost 2 bases and the V segment lost 3 bases, leaving 10 bases of the junction unmatched. The CDR3 contains 18 residues.

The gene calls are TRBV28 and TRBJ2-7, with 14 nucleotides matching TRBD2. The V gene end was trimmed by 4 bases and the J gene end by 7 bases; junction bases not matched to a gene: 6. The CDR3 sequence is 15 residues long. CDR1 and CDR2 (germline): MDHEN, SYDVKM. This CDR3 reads CASSYSTSGRGEQYF. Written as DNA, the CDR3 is TGTGCCAGCAGTTACTCGACTAGCGGGAGGGGGGAGCAGTACTTC.

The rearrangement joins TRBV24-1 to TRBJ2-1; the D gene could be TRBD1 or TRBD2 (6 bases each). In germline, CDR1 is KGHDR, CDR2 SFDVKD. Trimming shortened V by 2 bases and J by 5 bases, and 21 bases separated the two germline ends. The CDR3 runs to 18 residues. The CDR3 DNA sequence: TGTGCCACCAGTGATTCGGGGGCCCAGGGCGGGTTTGACAATGAGCAGTTCTTC. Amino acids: CATSDSGAQGGFDNEQFF.

The CDR3 sequence: CASSERRFTGELFF. The CDR3 region has the DNA TGTGCCAGCAGTGAAAGGCGGTTCACCGGGGAGCTGTTTTTT. This chain connects TRBV25-1 to TRBJ2-2; D not resolved. CDR1 and CDR2 (germline): MGHDK, SYGVNS. Trimming left V 2 bases short and J 4 bases short, with 8 bases between. The length of the CDR3 is 14 residues.

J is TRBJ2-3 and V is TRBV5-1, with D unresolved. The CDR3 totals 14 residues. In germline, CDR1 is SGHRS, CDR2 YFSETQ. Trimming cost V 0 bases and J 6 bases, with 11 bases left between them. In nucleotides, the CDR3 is TGCGCCAGCAGCTTGGCGAATAGCCTGGATACGCAGTATTTT. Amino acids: CASSLANSLDTQYF. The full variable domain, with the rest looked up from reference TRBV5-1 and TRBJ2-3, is KAGVTQTPRYLIKTRGQQVTLSCSPISGHRSVSWYQQTPGQGLQFLFEYFSETQRNKGNFPGRFSGRQFSNSRSEMNVSTLELGDSALYLCASSLANSLDTQYFGPGTRLTVL.

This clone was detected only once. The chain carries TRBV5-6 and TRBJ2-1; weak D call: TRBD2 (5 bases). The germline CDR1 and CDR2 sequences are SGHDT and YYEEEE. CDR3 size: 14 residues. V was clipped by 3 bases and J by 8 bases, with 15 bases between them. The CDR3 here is CASSWISSKDEQFF. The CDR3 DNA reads TGTGCCAGCAGCTGGATATCTAGCAAGGATGAGCAGTTCTTC.

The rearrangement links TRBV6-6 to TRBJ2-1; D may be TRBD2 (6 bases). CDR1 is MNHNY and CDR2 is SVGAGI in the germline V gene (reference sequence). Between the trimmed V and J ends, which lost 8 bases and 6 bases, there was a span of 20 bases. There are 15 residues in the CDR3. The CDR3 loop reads CASPPSARSGNEQFF. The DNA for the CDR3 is TGTGCCAGCCCTCCTAGCGCCCGGAGCGGCAATGAGCAGTTCTTC.

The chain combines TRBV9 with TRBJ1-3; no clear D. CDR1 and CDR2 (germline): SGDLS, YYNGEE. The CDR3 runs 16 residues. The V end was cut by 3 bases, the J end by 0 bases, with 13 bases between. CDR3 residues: CASSGLQSYSGNTIYF. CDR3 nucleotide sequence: TGTGCCAGCAGCGGGTTACAGAGCTACTCTGGAAACACCATATATTTT.

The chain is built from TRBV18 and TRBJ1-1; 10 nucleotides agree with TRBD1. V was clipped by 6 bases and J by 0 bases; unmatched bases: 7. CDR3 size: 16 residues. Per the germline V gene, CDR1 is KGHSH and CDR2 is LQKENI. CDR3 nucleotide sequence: TGTGCCAGCTCCCCCGGGACAGGGGCCTTGAACACTGAAGCTTTCTTT. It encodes CASSPGTGALNTEAFF.

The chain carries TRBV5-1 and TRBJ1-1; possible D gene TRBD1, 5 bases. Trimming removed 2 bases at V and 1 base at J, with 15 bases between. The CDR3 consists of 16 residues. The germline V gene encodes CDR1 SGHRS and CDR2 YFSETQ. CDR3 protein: CASSLVWGRQNTEAFF. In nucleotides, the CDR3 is TGCGCCAGCAGCTTAGTGTGGGGACGGCAGAACACTGAAGCTTTCTTT.

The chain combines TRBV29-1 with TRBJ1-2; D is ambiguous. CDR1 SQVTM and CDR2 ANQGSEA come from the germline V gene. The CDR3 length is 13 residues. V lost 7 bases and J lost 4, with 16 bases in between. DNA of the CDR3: TGCAGCGCGTTCCGGACGGAAGCCTATGGCTACACCTTC. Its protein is CSAFRTEAYGYTF.

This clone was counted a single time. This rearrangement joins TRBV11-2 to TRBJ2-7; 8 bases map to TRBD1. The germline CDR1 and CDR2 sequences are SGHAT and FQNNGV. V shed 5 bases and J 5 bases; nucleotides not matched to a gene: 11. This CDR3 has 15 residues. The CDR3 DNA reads TGTGCCAGCAGCGACGCAAGACAGGGGTCGGACGAGCAGTACTTC. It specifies CASSDARQGSDEQYF.

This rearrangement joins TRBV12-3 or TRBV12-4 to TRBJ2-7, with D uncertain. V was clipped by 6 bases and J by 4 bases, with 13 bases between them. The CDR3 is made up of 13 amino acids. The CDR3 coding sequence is TGTGCCAGCAGCATGGGATTAGCTTACGAGCAGTACTTC. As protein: CASSMGLAYEQYF.

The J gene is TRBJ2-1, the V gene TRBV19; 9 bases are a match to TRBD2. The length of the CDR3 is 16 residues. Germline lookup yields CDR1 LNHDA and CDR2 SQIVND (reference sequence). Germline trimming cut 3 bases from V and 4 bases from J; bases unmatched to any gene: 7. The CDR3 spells CASSMGRGREYNEQFF. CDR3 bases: TGTGCCAGTAGTATGGGGCGCGGGAGGGAATACAATGAGCAGTTCTTC. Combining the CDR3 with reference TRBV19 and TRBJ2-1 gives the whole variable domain DGGITQSPKYLFRKEGQNVTLSCEQNLNHDAMYWYRQDPGQGLRLIYYSQIVNDFQKGDIAEGYSVSREKKESFPLTVTSAQKNPTAFYLCASSMGRGREYNEQFFGPGTRLTVL.

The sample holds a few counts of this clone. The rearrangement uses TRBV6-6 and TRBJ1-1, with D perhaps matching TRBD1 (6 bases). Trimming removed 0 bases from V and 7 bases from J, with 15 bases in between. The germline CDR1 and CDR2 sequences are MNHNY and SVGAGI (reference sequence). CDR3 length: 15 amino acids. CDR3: CASSYSSGAYDEAFF. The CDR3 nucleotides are TGTGCCAGCAGTTACTCATCGGGGGCCTACGATGAAGCTTTCTTT.

The CDR3 region is CASSFRTGGNQETQYF. CDR3 DNA: TGCGCCAGCAGCTTCCGGACAGGGGGAAATCAAGAGACCCAGTACTTC. The chain has TRBV5-1 and TRBJ2-5; 10 nucleotides agree with TRBD1. Trimming cost V 2 bases and J 2 bases; bases outside gene matches: 6. Germline V gene lookup returns CDR1 SGHRS and CDR2 YFSETQ. The CDR3 consists of 16 residues. Using reference TRBV5-1 and TRBJ2-5 for the parts outside the CDR3, the full variable domain is KAGVTQTPRYLIKTRGQQVTLSCSPISGHRSVSWYQQTPGQGLQFLFEYFSETQRNKGNFPGRFSGRQFSNSRSEMNVSTLELGDSALYLCASSFRTGGNQETQYFGPGTRLLVL.